The entry below describes one T cell receptor (beta chain). The sample holds other DNA sequences that translate to the same CDR3. Sequencing used immunoSEQ multiplex PCR; TCRdb keeps in-frame clones, though not all of them. Among 2.3 million or so clones listed, approximately 93% were seen once. The data were taken from a study of shared clonotypes between healthy human individuals. The V and J ends lost 8 bases and 0 bases respectively, with 8 bases between them. CDR3 length: 13 residues. Germline V gene sequence: CDR1 MDHEN, CDR2 SYDVKM. The sequence was collected from a man between 18 and 29 years old in good health. Some clones in this sample may be carry-over from other donors' samples. The J gene is TRBJ1-5, the V gene TRBV28; the D is unclear. Input material: naive CD4+ T cells from PBMCs. Indicated subset: CD45RA+ positively selected. The CDR3 region is CASRVNSNQPQHF. The CDR3 nucleotides are TGTGCCAGCCGCGTAAATAGCAATCAGCCCCAGCATTTT.